The 16 T cell receptor beta chains below come from one sample, sequenced in a study of T-cell memory formation after mild COVID-19 (dated by TCRdb to the early 2020s). Library creation used 5' RACE. Sequencing was performed on an Illumina NovaSeq 6000. TCRdb took the public reads, trimmed them with fastp at Q25, ran MiXCR for clone calling and kept in-frame beta chains. Each entry is one CDR3 protein sequence, shown with its most common DNA and genes. The sample has approximately 250,000 distinct CDR3 sequences on record, 16% of them singletons. 22% of the sample rests with the top ten. Material: PBMCs or a T cell subset sorted from them (not recorded which). Receptors originate from a man in his late teens or twenties who had mild COVID-19 (a few samples of this study predate the infection). The sample titles of this study are shuffled in the database, so cell type and time point are left out; the donor was told from shared clones.

This clonotype was found a few times. The rearrangement joins TRBV7-9 to TRBJ2-3; D may correspond to TRBD1 or TRBD2 (5 bases each). Between the trimmed V and J ends, which lost 1 base and 3 bases, there was a span of 17 bases. The CDR3 extends over 17 amino acids. Germline V CDR1 and CDR2: SEHNR, FQNEAQ (reference sequence). For the CDR3, the DNA is TGTGCCAGCAGCTTAGGACCATCCGGGGCCGGGACAGATACGCAGTATTTT. Encoded protein: CASSLGPSGAGTDTQYF.

This clonotype has only a few counts. J is TRBJ2-3 and V is TRBV20-1; D is ambiguous. The CDR3 has 12 amino acids. Trimming took 0 bases from V and 1 from J, leaving 2 bases between them. Germline V lookup: CDR1 DFQATT, CDR2 SNEGSKA (reference sequence). CDR3 protein: CSARERTDTQYF. The DNA for the CDR3 is TGCAGTGCTAGAGAGCGCACAGATACGCAGTATTTT.

This clonotype has ten or more counts. CDR3 in amino acids: CASRRTGTLTEAFF. The CDR3 coding sequence is TGTGCCAGCAGGAGAACCGGGACCCTCACTGAAGCTTTCTTT. The chain links TRBV6-5 to TRBJ1-1, with D possibly being TRBD1 (5 bases). Trimming cost V 6 bases and J 4 bases, with 15 bases left between them. There are 14 residues in the CDR3. The germline V gene has CDR1 MNHEY and CDR2 SVGAGI.

The chain uses TRBV18 and TRBJ1-5, with 11 bases fitting TRBD1. Germline CDR1 and CDR2: KGHSH and LQKENI. The CDR3 runs 16 residues. The V segment lost 5 bases and the J segment 7 bases; nucleotides outside the gene matches: 10. CDR3: CASSGTGGRFDQPQHF. CDR3 nucleotide sequence: TGTGCCAGCTCAGGGACAGGGGGTCGTTTCGACCAGCCCCAGCATTTT. The full variable domain, with the rest looked up from reference TRBV18 and TRBJ1-5, is NAGVMQNPRHLVRRRGQEARLRCSPMKGHSHVYWYRQLPEEGLKFMVYLQKENIIDESGMPKERFSAEFPKEGPSILRIQQVVRGDSAAYFCASSGTGGRFDQPQHFGDGTRLSIL.

This clonotype has a handful of counts. The chain is built from TRBV7-2 and TRBJ2-2; maybe TRBD2 (6 bases). V lost 1 base to trimming and J lost 9 bases, with 15 bases between them. The CDR3 runs to 15 residues. CDR1 is SGHTA, CDR2 FQGNSA, per germline. CDR3 sequence: CASSLGRARRWELFF. The CDR3 coding sequence is TGTGCCAGCAGCTTAGGGAGGGCGCGACGGTGGGAGCTGTTTTTT.

The chain employs TRBV10-2 and TRBJ2-5, with D perhaps matching TRBD1 (6 bases). This CDR3 has 13 amino acids. Trimming took 5 bases from V and 2 from J, leaving 9 bases between them. Germline values: CDR1 WSHSY, CDR2 SAAADI. In DNA, the CDR3 is TGCGCCAGCAGTACCGACAGGCAAGAGACCCAGTACTTC. Translated, it gives CASSTDRQETQYF.

The chain recombines TRBV23-1 with TRBJ2-7; D might be TRBD1 or TRBD2, each matching 5 bases. TRBV23-1 is an ORF, and what it does is uncertain. V lost 7 bases to trimming and J lost 6 bases, with 19 bases between them. The CDR3 has 14 amino acids. CDR3 in DNA: TGCGCCAGCATGGGGGATATGGCTCGGCGCGAGCAGTACGTC. Translated, it gives CASMGDMARREQYV.

This chain uses TRBV7-8 with TRBJ2-6; perhaps D is TRBD1 or TRBD2 (5 bases each). Trimming took off 2 bases at V and 4 bases at J, with 18 bases between the two ends. The germline V gene has CDR1 SGHVS and CDR2 FQNEAQ. The CDR3 is 18 residues long. CDR3 DNA: TGTGCCAGCAGCTTAATTCCCGGGGCAGGAGCAGGGGCCAACGTCCTGACTTTC. It codes for CASSLIPGAGAGANVLTF.

The gene calls are TRBV6-2 or TRBV6-3 and TRBJ1-2; D gene uncertain. Germline assignment: CDR1 MNHEY and CDR2 SVGEGT. The V and J ends lost 6 bases and 4 bases respectively, with 12 bases between them. The CDR3 consists of 13 residues. CDR3 nucleotide sequence: TGTGCCAGCAGACCGGGGTCTAGCTATGGCTACACCTTC. Its protein product is CASRPGSSYGYTF.

J is TRBJ1-2 and V is TRBV12-3 or TRBV12-4, with TRBD1 as a possible D gene (6 bases). V lost 5 bases to trimming and J lost 4 bases, with 11 bases between them. The CDR3 runs to 13 residues. The CDR3, as DNA: TGTGCCAGCAGTCCGACAGGCGCCTATGGCTACACCTTC. It specifies CASSPTGAYGYTF.

Details on this clonotype: Being one base from a much bigger clone, this may be a read error. This rearrangement joins TRBV7-6 to TRBJ2-5; a possible D gene is TRBD2 (5 bases). The CDR3 has 12 amino acids. Germline values: CDR1 SGHVS, CDR2 FNYEAQ. CDR3 DNA: TGTTCCAGCAGCTTAGGAGGAAAGACCCAGTACTTC. It yields the protein CSSSLGGKTQYF.

This clonotype was seen a few times. The CDR3 protein is CASSPGTGNRQPQHF. The CDR3 nucleotides read TGTGCCAGCTCACCGGGGACAGGGAACCGTCAGCCCCAGCATTTT. The chain couples TRBV18 to TRBJ1-5; 9 nucleotides agree with TRBD1. The CDR3 length is 15 residues. Trimming took 3 bases from V and 6 from J; bases not matched to a gene: 6. Germline CDR1 and CDR2: KGHSH and LQKENI.

This clonotype turned up a few times. The chain combines TRBV12-3 or TRBV12-4 with TRBJ1-5; D not resolved. Trimming cost V 3 bases and J 5 bases, with 5 bases left between them. The CDR3 loop spans 12 amino acids. The CDR3 region has the DNA TGTGCCAGCAGTTTCCCCTATCAGCCCCAGCATTTT. Amino acids: CASSFPYQPQHF.

The chain uses TRBV20-1 and TRBJ1-6; weak D call: TRBD1 (6 bases). V was trimmed by 6 bases and J by 0 bases, leaving 12 bases between them. The CDR3 loop spans 15 amino acids. From germline, CDR1 is DFQATT and CDR2 SNEGSKA (reference sequence). In DNA, the CDR3 is TGCAGTGCCAGGGGTCCCAACTCCTATAATTCACCCCTCCACTTT. This codes for CSARGPNSYNSPLHF.

CDR3 protein: CAISELGVGSSPLHF. CDR3 nucleotides: TGTGCCATCAGTGAGTTAGGGGTGGGGTCTTCACCCCTCCACTTT. J is TRBJ1-6 and V is TRBV10-3, with a tentative D call TRBD1 (5 bases). The ends were cut back, 1 base at V and 9 bases at J, with 13 bases in the middle. The CDR3 is 15 residues long. Germline CDR1 and CDR2: ENHRY and SYGVKD.

This clonotype has a handful of counts. The chain combines TRBV12-3 or TRBV12-4 with TRBJ1-6; D gene ambiguous. The germline V and J ends were trimmed by 4 bases and 6 bases, with 7 bases remaining between them. This CDR3 spans 13 amino acids. The CDR3 nucleotides are TGTGCCAGCAGTTCGACAATTAATTCACCCCTCCACTTT. It translates to CASSSTINSPLHF.